The 26 T cell receptor beta chains below all came from one sample that was sequenced in a study of T cell changes during pregnancy in multiple sclerosis. Generated by immunoSEQ multiplex PCR, the TCRdb table keeps only in-frame clones and is missing some. The profile shows tens of thousands of clones, just under 95% of them singletons. The sequencing used peripheral blood, collected in the second trimester of pregnancy. The receptor source for this set is a female donor with multiple sclerosis, enrolled in a pregnancy study.

The chain carries TRBV6-4 and TRBJ2-1, with a weak D call TRBD2 (5 bases). CDR1 and CDR2 (germline): MRHNA, SNTAGT. The CDR3 has 14 residues. Trimming stripped 4 bases from V and 4 bases from J, with 11 bases between. CDR3 DNA: TGTGCCAGCAGTGTGGACTTTCCTTACAATGAGCAGTTCTTC. As protein: CASSVDFPYNEQFF.

The chain recombines TRBV5-1 with TRBJ2-3, with TRBD2 matching over 9 bases. The CDR3 is made up of 16 amino acids. CDR1 and CDR2 (germline): SGHRS, YFSETQ. Germline trimming cut 0 bases from V and 2 bases from J; bases unmatched to any gene: 4. The CDR3 is CASSLGSGGPTDTQYF. The CDR3 bases are TGCGCCAGCAGCTTGGGCAGCGGGGGGCCCACAGATACGCAGTATTTT.

V is TRBV5-1 and J is TRBJ2-1, with 8 bases that match TRBD2. J lost 7 bases, V lost 4 bases, and 7 bases had no gene match. The CDR3 runs 14 residues. Germline V lookup: CDR1 SGHRS, CDR2 YFSETQ. Here the CDR3 reads CASSRGLGGNEQFF. The CDR3 DNA sequence: TGCGCCAGCAGCAGGGGACTAGGGGGTAATGAGCAGTTCTTC.

The genes are TRBV7-3 and TRBJ2-7; 14 nucleotides align to TRBD2. The CDR3 runs to 19 residues. J lost 5 bases, V lost 2 bases, and 14 bases had no gene match. CDR1 and CDR2 (germline): SGHTA, FQGTGA. The CDR3 DNA sequence: TGTGCCAGCAGCTTAGTTGGGCTGACTAGCGGGGGGGCCTGGCACGAGCAGTACTTC. Translation: CASSLVGLTSGGAWHEQYF.

The chain employs TRBV5-4 and TRBJ2-7; 12 bases are a match to TRBD2. The CDR3 contains 16 residues. Unmatched junction bases numbered 11, after V lost 4 bases and J lost 6 bases. Germline CDR1 and CDR2: SGHNT and YYREEE (reference sequence). CDR3: CASSTRLAGVPAEQYF. In nucleotides, the CDR3 is TGTGCCAGCAGCACCAGACTAGCGGGAGTACCGGCCGAGCAGTACTTC. Full variable domain (missing parts from reference TRBV5-4 and TRBJ2-7): ETGVTQSPTHLIKTRGQQVTLRCSSQSGHNTVSWYQQALGQGPQFIFQYYREEENGRGNFPPRFSGLQFPNYSSELNVNALELDDSALYLCASSTRLAGVPAEQYFGPGTRLTVT.

The chain links TRBV11-3 to TRBJ1-3; TRBD1 agrees at 10 bases. The V segment lost 6 bases and the J segment 4 bases; nucleotides outside the gene matches: 9. This CDR3 is built from 16 residues. The V gene's germline CDR1 is SGHNT and CDR2 YENEEA. The chain's CDR3 is CASRPTGTGVGNTIYF. CDR3 nucleotide sequence: TGTGCCAGCAGACCGACCGGGACAGGGGTCGGAAACACCATATATTTT.

The chain uses TRBV4-2 and TRBJ2-2; maybe TRBD2 (5 bases). V shed 0 bases and J shed 0 bases, with 11 bases lying between them. In germline, CDR1 is LGHNA, CDR2 YNFKEQ. CDR3 size: 17 residues. CDR3 sequence: CASSQDRGRSNTGELFF. The CDR3 region has the DNA TGTGCCAGCAGCCAAGATCGTGGGAGATCGAACACCGGGGAGCTGTTTTTT.

This clone has just a few counts. The chain uses TRBV28 and TRBJ1-1, with a tentative D call TRBD1 (6 bases). There are 16 residues in the CDR3. The ends were cut back, 8 bases at V and 3 bases at J, with 22 bases in the middle. Germline CDR1 and CDR2: MDHEN and SYDVKM. The CDR3 reads CASYPPGQMPDTEAFF. CDR3 DNA sequence: TGTGCCAGCTACCCACCGGGACAAATGCCCGACACTGAAGCTTTCTTT.

The genes are TRBV25-1 and TRBJ2-2; 12 nucleotides align to TRBD2. The V gene end was trimmed by 6 bases and the J gene end by 1 base; junction bases not matched to a gene: 3. Germline loops: CDR1 MGHDK, CDR2 SYGVNS. CDR3 length equals 16 residues. The CDR3 spells CASSKLAGGNTGELFF. The CDR3 bases are TGTGCCAGCAGCAAACTAGCGGGGGGGAACACCGGGGAGCTGTTTTTT.

The DNA of the CDR3 is TGTGCCAGCAGCTTCGGACAGTACACTGAAGCTTTCTTT. It translates to CASSFGQYTEAFF. This chain joins TRBV7-3 and TRBJ1-1; possibly TRBD1 for D (6 bases). Germline loops: CDR1 SGHTA, CDR2 FQGTGA. This CDR3 is 13 amino acids long. V gave up 3 bases and J gave up 3 bases, with 8 bases separating them.

The chain employs TRBV5-1 and TRBJ2-1; D possibly corresponds to TRBD2 (6 bases). V was shortened by 4 bases and J by 9 bases, with 14 bases between the two germline ends. The CDR3 has 13 residues. Germline values: CDR1 SGHRS, CDR2 YFSETQ. This CDR3 is CASSDLLAGEQFF. CDR3 DNA sequence: TGCGCCAGCAGCGACCTACTAGCCGGTGAGCAGTTCTTC.

The rearrangement links TRBV4-1 to TRBJ1-5; 7 positions match TRBD1. Trimming removed 0 bases from V and 9 bases from J; junction bases left unmatched: 8. The CDR3 is 15 amino acids. The germline V gene encodes CDR1 MGHRA and CDR2 YSYEKL. The CDR3 bases are TGCGCCAGCAGCCAAGAAACAGGGGCTCTATCGCCCCAGCATTTT. This translates into CASSQETGALSPQHF.

The V and J genes are TRBV2 and TRBJ1-2; the match to TRBD1 covers 8 bases. Germline trimming cut 2 bases from V and 1 base from J; bases unmatched to any gene: 12. CDR3 length: 18 amino acids. Germline V gene data show CDR1 as SNHLY and CDR2 as FYNNEI. The CDR3 DNA sequence: TGTGCCAGCAGTGAATTTCGGACAGGGCTAAACTATAACTATGGCTACACCTTC. This encodes CASSEFRTGLNYNYGYTF. The whole variable domain, filled in from reference TRBV2 and TRBJ1-2, reads EPEVTQTPSHQVTQMGQEVILRCVPISNHLYFYWYRQILGQKVEFLVSFYNNEISEKSEIFDDQFSVERPDGSNFTLKIRSTKLEDSAMYFCASSEFRTGLNYNYGYTFGSGTRLTVV.

This clone has only a few counts. The chain recombines TRBV6-4 with TRBJ2-1; D is possibly TRBD1 (5 bases). Trimming removed 2 bases at V and 10 bases at J, with 18 bases between. The CDR3 extends over 15 amino acids. CDR1 and CDR2 (germline): MRHNA, SNTAGT. CDR3: CASSDTLDISGEQFF. The CDR3, as DNA: TGTGCCAGCAGTGACACCTTGGACATTTCAGGGGAGCAGTTCTTC.

Regarding this clone: A junction boundary mismatches the germline segment, possibly from a read error. The chain uses TRBV7-9 and TRBJ2-7, with a weak D call TRBD2 (6 bases). The germline gives CDR1 SEHNR, CDR2 FQNEAQ (reference sequence). This CDR3 has 11 residues. The CDR3 DNA follows: TGTGCCAGCAGCGGGGCCGGGACTGATATCTTC. This codes for CASSGAGTDIF.

The rearrangement uses TRBV19 and TRBJ2-2, with a possible D match to TRBD1 (5 bases). Germline CDR1 reads LNHDA; CDR2 reads SQIVND (reference sequence). The CDR3 has 15 residues. The V gene lost 4 bases and the J gene lost 6 bases, with 15 bases spanning the gap. The CDR3 here is CASSNSQVRAGELFF. The DNA for the CDR3 is TGTGCCAGTAGTAACTCACAGGTCAGGGCCGGGGAGCTGTTTTTT.

This clone was counted only a few times. CDR3 in DNA: TGCGCCAGCAGCTTGGAAGGGGGCAGATACAATGAGCAGTTCTTC. Translated, it gives CASSLEGGRYNEQFF. The chain is built from TRBV5-1 and TRBJ2-1, with 7 bases aligning to TRBD1. The CDR3 is 15 amino acids. V was pared by 0 bases and J by 4 bases, with 4 bases of the junction left unmatched. In germline, CDR1 is SGHRS, CDR2 YFSETQ.

The chain is built from TRBV15 and TRBJ1-2, with TRBD1 matching 8 bases. The CDR3 totals 15 residues. V dropped 2 bases and J dropped 2; count of bases not matched to a gene: 4. Germline values: CDR1 LNHNV, CDR2 YYDKDF (reference sequence). Here the CDR3 reads CATSRPDRGNYGYTF. The CDR3 region has the DNA TGTGCCACCAGCAGACCCGACAGGGGCAACTATGGCTACACCTTC.

CDR3 residues: CASSIGTSEYNEQFF. For the CDR3, the DNA is TGTGCCAGCAGCATAGGGACTAGCGAGTACAATGAGCAGTTCTTC. V usage is TRBV5-4 and J usage is TRBJ2-1; 10 bases map to TRBD2. Germline V gene sequence: CDR1 SGHNT, CDR2 YYREEE (reference sequence). The junction had 5 bases not matched to a gene; V was cut back by 4 bases and J by 4 bases. The CDR3 length is 15 residues.

This chain uses TRBV7-9 with TRBJ1-4; D possibly corresponds to TRBD1 (5 bases). The CDR3 is 12 residues long. Trimming removed 4 bases at V and 8 bases at J, with 8 bases between. Germline CDR1 is SEHNR and CDR2 is FQNEAQ (reference sequence). The CDR3 DNA is TGTGCCAGCAGCTCGAACAGGGAAAAACTGTTTTTT. Its protein is CASSSNREKLFF.

The chain couples TRBV4-2 to TRBJ2-3, with 11 bases that match TRBD2. Germline CDR1 and CDR2: LGHNA and YNFKEQ. This CDR3 spans 15 amino acids. With V trimmed by 0 bases and J by 6 bases, 2 bases remained unmatched. CDR3 amino acids: CASSQELAGDDTQYF. In nucleotides, the CDR3 is TGTGCCAGCAGCCAAGAACTAGCGGGGGATGATACGCAGTATTTT.

The V call is TRBV28, the J call TRBJ1-6, with TRBD1 matching 7 bases. Germline-derived CDR1 and CDR2 are MDHEN and SYDVKM. CDR3 size: 16 residues. J lost 5 bases, V lost 1 base, and 5 bases had no gene match. Here the CDR3 reads CASSLLTGTNNSPLHF. CDR3 DNA: TGTGCCAGCAGTTTATTGACAGGGACCAATAATTCACCCCTCCACTTT.

V and J are TRBV5-1 and TRBJ1-1, with D uncertain. Germline lookup yields CDR1 SGHRS and CDR2 YFSETQ. This CDR3 has 14 amino acids. Trimming cost V 4 bases and J 1 base, with 11 bases left between them. The DNA of the CDR3 is TGCGCCAGCAGCACTGACACCCCGAACACTGAAGCTTTCTTT. It specifies CASSTDTPNTEAFF. The whole variable domain, remainder taken from reference TRBV5-1 and TRBJ1-1, is KAGVTQTPRYLIKTRGQQVTLSCSPISGHRSVSWYQQTPGQGLQFLFEYFSETQRNKGNFPGRFSGRQFSNSRSEMNVSTLELGDSALYLCASSTDTPNTEAFFGQGTRLTVV.

The genes are TRBV5-1 and TRBJ2-1, with TRBD1 matching over 8 bases. Germline V lookup: CDR1 SGHRS, CDR2 YFSETQ. Trimming at V came to 0 bases and at J to 7 bases, leaving 6 bases not matched to a gene. The CDR3 contains 15 residues. The chain's CDR3 is CASSLDRGSWNEQFF. In DNA, the CDR3 is TGCGCCAGCAGCTTGGACAGGGGGAGTTGGAATGAGCAGTTCTTC.

The chain uses TRBV7-2 and TRBJ2-5; the D is unclear. Between the trimmed V and J ends, which lost 5 bases and 3 bases, there was a span of 10 bases. The CDR3 has 13 residues. Germline CDR1 SGHTA, CDR2 FQGNSA. Here the CDR3 reads CASSRSVEETQYF. The CDR3, as DNA: TGTGCCAGCAGCCGAAGTGTAGAAGAGACCCAGTACTTC.

This rearrangement joins TRBV6-5 to TRBJ2-2; D call uncertain. The ends were cut back, 3 bases at V and 4 bases at J, with 9 bases in the middle. The CDR3 runs 14 residues. CDR1 and CDR2 from the germline V gene are MNHEY and SVGAGI. The chain's CDR3 is CASSYLGGTGELFF. CDR3 nucleotide sequence: TGTGCCAGCAGTTATCTCGGTGGCACCGGGGAGCTGTTTTTT.